This is a list of T cell receptor beta chains from one sample in a study of blood T cell repertoires in COVID-19. This table comes from immunoSEQ multiplex PCR, and its TCRdb copy is limited to in-frame clones, with some not included. The sample consists of around 210,000 clones, around 82% of them appearing once. The sample comprised peripheral blood. Receptors originate from a woman in her 70s with acute or convalescent COVID-19. CDR3s include the opening cysteine and the closing phenylalanine or tryptophan. The order of the fields is J gene, V gene, D gene, clone size, CDR3 protein, CDR3 DNA. D genes are given only for firm matches. Clone size, where shown, is once, few, many, or a class for clones that have expanded.

j_gene: TRBJ2-4; v_gene: TRBV15; d_gene: NA; abundance: NA; CDR3aa: CATSRDRGLLGKNIQYF; CDR3nt: TGTGCCACCAGCAGAGATCGGGGGTTATTAGGCAAAAACATTCAGTACTTC
j_gene: TRBJ2-2; v_gene: TRBV3-1/TRBV3-2; d_gene: NA; abundance: few; CDR3aa: CASSPLNTGELFF; CDR3nt: TGTGCCAGCAGCCCCCTAAACACCGGGGAGCTGTTTTTT
j_gene: TRBJ1-2; v_gene: TRBV6-6; d_gene: NA; abundance: NA; CDR3aa: CASSYSKESGGYTF; CDR3nt: TGTGCCAGCAGTTATTCCAAAGAATCGGGTGGCTACACCTTC
j_gene: TRBJ1-1; v_gene: TRBV29-1; d_gene: NA; abundance: few; CDR3aa: CSASSAGTLNTEAFF; CDR3nt: TGCAGCGCCTCCTCGGCCGGGACACTGAACACTGAAGCTTTCTTT
j_gene: TRBJ2-3; v_gene: TRBV5-1; d_gene: NA; abundance: NA; CDR3aa: CASSWRAQAYPTDTQYF; CDR3nt: TGCGCCAGCAGCTGGAGGGCACAGGCCTACCCCACAGATACGCAGTATTTT
j_gene: TRBJ2-7; v_gene: TRBV27; d_gene: TRBD1; abundance: NA; CDR3aa: CASSLTGASYEQYF; CDR3nt: TGTGCCAGCAGTTTGACAGGGGCCTCCTACGAGCAGTACTTC
j_gene: TRBJ2-7; v_gene: TRBV19; d_gene: TRBD1; abundance: NA; CDR3aa: CATGTGFLYEQYF; CDR3nt: TGTGCCACAGGGACAGGGTTCCTCTACGAGCAGTACTTC
j_gene: TRBJ2-1; v_gene: TRBV11-2; d_gene: TRBD2; abundance: NA; CDR3aa: CASSSGGTSGSRGEQFF; CDR3nt: TGTGCCAGCAGTTCAGGGGGGACTAGCGGGAGTAGGGGTGAGCAGTTCTTC
j_gene: TRBJ2-2; v_gene: TRBV2; d_gene: NA; abundance: NA; CDR3aa: CASSDRLSTGELFF; CDR3nt: TGTGCCAGCAGTGACCGACTCTCCACCGGGGAGCTGTTTTTT
j_gene: TRBJ1-2; v_gene: TRBV9; d_gene: NA; abundance: once; CDR3aa: CASSPEGGYGYTF; CDR3nt: TGTGCCAGCAGCCCGGAGGGTGGCTATGGCTACACCTTC
j_gene: TRBJ1-5; v_gene: TRBV19; d_gene: NA; abundance: NA; CDR3aa: CASSHRALISNQPQHF; CDR3nt: TGTGCCAGTAGTCACAGGGCGCTGATTAGCAATCAGCCCCAGCATTTT
j_gene: TRBJ2-1; v_gene: TRBV7-6; d_gene: TRBD2; abundance: once; CDR3aa: CASSRLAWGSGRVLGFNEQFF; CDR3nt: TGTGCCAGCAGCCGTCTCGCCTGGGGTAGCGGGAGGGTCTTGGGGTTCAATGAGCAGTTCTTC
j_gene: TRBJ1-4; v_gene: TRBV7-9; d_gene: NA; abundance: NA; CDR3aa: CASSLSQDYEKLFF; CDR3nt: TGTGCCAGCAGCTTATCGCAGGATTACGAAAAACTGTTTTTT
j_gene: TRBJ1-3; v_gene: TRBV3-1/TRBV3-2; d_gene: NA; abundance: NA; CDR3aa: CASSRTPWSSGNTIYF; CDR3nt: TGTGCCAGCAGCCGAACCCCGTGGAGCTCTGGAAACACCATATATTTT
j_gene: TRBJ2-7; v_gene: TRBV27; d_gene: TRBD2; abundance: NA; CDR3aa: CASSFTSVPYEQYF; CDR3nt: TGTGCCAGCAGTTTTACTAGCGTTCCTTACGAGCAGTACTTC
j_gene: TRBJ1-1; v_gene: TRBV27; d_gene: NA; abundance: once; CDR3aa: CASSLRENTEAFF; CDR3nt: TGTGCCAGCAGTTTACGAGAGAACACTGAAGCTTTCTTT
j_gene: TRBJ2-2; v_gene: TRBV11-3; d_gene: NA; abundance: NA; CDR3aa: CASSLGTDPLFF; CDR3nt: TGTGCCAGCAGCTTAGGTACAGATCCGCTGTTTTTT
j_gene: TRBJ2-7; v_gene: TRBV5-5; d_gene: NA; abundance: NA; CDR3aa: CASSLRLTPYEQYF; CDR3nt: TGTGCCAGCAGCTTGCGTCTAACTCCGTACGAGCAGTACTTC
j_gene: TRBJ2-5; v_gene: TRBV4-1; d_gene: NA; abundance: many; CDR3aa: CASSHHGPVTETQYF; CDR3nt: TGCGCCAGCAGCCATCATGGCCCCGTCACGGAGACCCAGTACTTC
j_gene: TRBJ1-2; v_gene: TRBV4-1; d_gene: NA; abundance: NA; CDR3aa: CASSQMLGSLGGYTF; CDR3nt: TGCGCCAGCAGCCAAATGCTAGGGAGCTTGGGGGGCTACACCTTC
j_gene: TRBJ1-2; v_gene: TRBV28; d_gene: NA; abundance: NA; CDR3aa: CASSLAAPLNYGYTF; CDR3nt: TGTGCCAGCAGTTTAGCGGCTCCCCTCAACTATGGCTACACCTTC
j_gene: TRBJ2-5; v_gene: TRBV7-9; d_gene: NA; abundance: NA; CDR3aa: CASSFSRRQKETQYF; CDR3nt: TGTGCCAGCAGCTTTTCCCGGCGGCAGAAAGAGACCCAGTACTTC
j_gene: TRBJ1-1; v_gene: TRBV29-1; d_gene: NA; abundance: NA; CDR3aa: CSVLSGLNTEAFF; CDR3nt: TGCAGCGTTCTATCAGGCCTTAACACTGAAGCTTTCTTT
j_gene: TRBJ1-4; v_gene: TRBV3-1/TRBV3-2; d_gene: NA; abundance: NA; CDR3aa: CASSQPGIGNEKLFF; CDR3nt: TGTGCCAGCAGCCAACCCGGGATTGGAAACGAAAAACTGTTTTTT
j_gene: TRBJ2-7; v_gene: TRBV7-8; d_gene: TRBD2; abundance: NA; CDR3aa: CASSLGLAGISYEQYF; CDR3nt: TGTGCCAGCAGCTTGGGACTAGCGGGTATCTCCTACGAGCAGTACTTC
j_gene: TRBJ2-1; v_gene: TRBV28; d_gene: NA; abundance: NA; CDR3aa: CASSFPPWFTELGPGSSYNEQFF; CDR3nt: TGTGCCAGCAGTTTTCCGCCCTGGTTCACGGAGCTGGGTCCGGGAAGCTCCTACAATGAGCAGTTCTTC
j_gene: TRBJ2-3; v_gene: TRBV5-1; d_gene: TRBD2; abundance: NA; CDR3aa: CASSLGETSGTDTQYF; CDR3nt: TGCGCCAGCAGCTTGGGCGAGACTAGCGGCACAGATACGCAGTATTTT
j_gene: TRBJ1-3; v_gene: TRBV9; d_gene: NA; abundance: once; CDR3aa: CASSVRGFGNTIYF; CDR3nt: TGTGCCAGCAGCGTCCGGGGTTTCGGAAACACCATATATTTT
j_gene: TRBJ2-1; v_gene: TRBV6-5; d_gene: NA; abundance: NA; CDR3aa: CASTSSKGADEQFF; CDR3nt: TGTGCCAGCACCAGCTCGAAGGGAGCGGATGAGCAGTTCTTC
j_gene: TRBJ2-7; v_gene: TRBV27; d_gene: TRBD1; abundance: few; CDR3aa: CASSFGAGGYEQYF; CDR3nt: TGTGCCAGCAGTTTCGGGGCAGGGGGCTACGAGCAGTACTTC
j_gene: TRBJ2-7; v_gene: TRBV30; d_gene: TRBD2; abundance: NA; CDR3aa: CAWSPPLSGLPYEQYF; CDR3nt: TGTGCCTGGAGTCCCCCTCTATCGGGACTACCCTACGAGCAGTACTTC
j_gene: TRBJ1-2; v_gene: TRBV2; d_gene: NA; abundance: NA; CDR3aa: CASSEALQGLGYTF; CDR3nt: TGTGCCAGCAGTGAAGCGCTTCAGGGGTTGGGCTACACCTTC
j_gene: TRBJ2-1; v_gene: TRBV5-6; d_gene: TRBD2; abundance: NA; CDR3aa: CASSLVRTSSYNEQFF; CDR3nt: TGTGCCAGCAGCTTGGTGAGGACTAGCTCCTACAATGAGCAGTTCTTC
j_gene: TRBJ1-2; v_gene: TRBV2; d_gene: NA; abundance: NA; CDR3aa: CASGGAGDYGYTF; CDR3nt: TGTGCCAGCGGTGGGGCAGGGGACTATGGCTACACCTTC
j_gene: TRBJ2-7; v_gene: TRBV5-5; d_gene: NA; abundance: NA; CDR3aa: CASSLLGDSYEQYF; CDR3nt: TGTGCCAGCAGCTTGTTAGGGGACTCCTACGAGCAGTACTTC